These 29 T cell receptor beta chains were sequenced from one sample in a study of cytomegalovirus exposure and HLA in healthy donors. PCR involved 60 Vbeta and 13 Jbeta primers. Produced via immunoSEQ multiplex PCR; TCRdb's table is partial and in-frame only. The sample has 120,000 to 150,000 clones, 73% seen once. The sample taken for sequencing was PBMCs. These receptors came from a woman aged 40 to 50 in good health and CMV-seronegative.

J is TRBJ1-2 and V is TRBV2; 7 bases align to TRBD1. J gave up 8 bases and V 5 bases, and 11 bases lay outside the gene matches. The CDR3 consists of 14 residues. Germline assignment: CDR1 SNHLY and CDR2 FYNNEI. The CDR3 here is CASSYEGQAYGYTF. CDR3 DNA sequence: TGTGCCAGCAGTTACGAAGGACAGGCATACGGCTACACCTTC. Filled out from reference TRBV2 and TRBJ1-2, the complete variable domain reads EPEVTQTPSHQVTQMGQEVILRCVPISNHLYFYWYRQILGQKVEFLVSFYNNEISEKSEIFDDQFSVERPDGSNFTLKIRSTKLEDSAMYFCASSYEGQAYGYTFGSGTRLTVV.

In its sample, this clone was seen a few times. The chain couples TRBV2 to TRBJ1-5; D remains unclear. Germline-derived CDR1 and CDR2 are SNHLY and FYNNEI. V lost 4 bases and J 3 bases, leaving 10 bases between the germline ends. This CDR3 spans 14 amino acids. The CDR3 protein is CASSVRRDNQPQHF. CDR3 sequence (DNA): TGTGCCAGCAGTGTGAGGAGGGACAATCAGCCCCAGCATTTT.

The V call is TRBV2, the J call TRBJ2-5, with D perhaps TRBD1 (5 bases). The germline CDR1 and CDR2 sequences are SNHLY and FYNNEI. V was shortened by 4 bases and J by 5 bases, with 11 bases between the two germline ends. The CDR3 covers 13 residues. This CDR3 is CASSVGARETQYF. The DNA for the CDR3 is TGTGCCAGCAGTGTAGGGGCCAGGGAGACCCAGTACTTC.

This clone was detected only once. This chain connects TRBV9 to TRBJ2-1; D is uncertain. Trimming left V 0 bases short and J 2 bases short, with 9 bases between. Germline CDR1 is SGDLS and CDR2 is YYNGEE. The CDR3 runs 15 residues. The CDR3 reads CASSVGGGTYNEQFF. The CDR3 DNA reads as TGTGCCAGCAGCGTAGGAGGCGGAACCTACAATGAGCAGTTCTTC.

V is TRBV10-3 and J is TRBJ2-3; 9 positions match TRBD1. This CDR3 has 13 residues. Germline lookup yields CDR1 ENHRY and CDR2 SYGVKD. V was pared by 8 bases and J by 3 bases, with 3 bases of the junction left unmatched. The CDR3 DNA is TGTGCCATCGGACAGGGGTGGACAGATACGCAGTATTTT. Translating it yields CAIGQGWTDTQYF.

This sequence joins TRBV9 and TRBJ2-1, with 7 bases matching TRBD1. The CDR3 extends over 15 amino acids. Per germline, CDR1 SGDLS and CDR2 YYNGEE. Trimming at V came to 4 bases and at J to 2 bases, leaving 6 bases not matched to a gene. The CDR3 protein is CASSLTGDTYNEQFF. CDR3 sequence (DNA): TGTGCCAGCAGCCTTACAGGGGATACCTACAATGAGCAGTTCTTC.

This clone was counted once. The chain recombines TRBV18 with TRBJ2-2, with 8 bases matching TRBD2. CDR3 length: 16 residues. The germline V gene has CDR1 KGHSH and CDR2 LQKENI. The V gene end was trimmed by 0 bases and the J gene end by 6 bases; junction bases not matched to a gene: 6. CDR3: CASSPPVAGSAGELFF. DNA for the CDR3: TGTGCCAGCTCACCACCGGTAGCGGGGTCGGCCGGGGAGCTGTTTTTT.

The chain combines TRBV7-3 with TRBJ2-5; 8 nucleotides line up with TRBD2. Germline V gives CDR1 SGHTA, CDR2 FQGTGA. Trimming took 1 base from V and 2 from J; bases not matched to a gene: 9. The CDR3 consists of 17 residues. In DNA, the CDR3 is TGTGCCAGCAGCTTAAACGGCCCAAAGCGGGGGCAAGAGACCCAGTACTTC. The encoded protein is CASSLNGPKRGQETQYF.

CDR3 sequence reads: CASSAELGNEQFF. The CDR3 region has the DNA TGCGCCAGCAGCGCGGAGTTGGGCAATGAGCAGTTCTTC. The rearrangement uses TRBV5-1 and TRBJ2-1, with D hard to call. Germline lookup yields CDR1 SGHRS and CDR2 YFSETQ. V dropped 4 bases and J dropped 6 bases, with 11 bases sitting between them. The CDR3 sequence is 13 residues long. Combining the CDR3 with reference TRBV5-1 and TRBJ2-1 gives the whole variable domain KAGVTQTPRYLIKTRGQQVTLSCSPISGHRSVSWYQQTPGQGLQFLFEYFSETQRNKGNFPGRFSGRQFSNSRSEMNVSTLELGDSALYLCASSAELGNEQFFGPGTRLTVL.

The chain is built from TRBV27 and TRBJ2-7, with 7 bases matching TRBD1. This CDR3 has 15 amino acids. Trimming took 3 bases from V and 4 from J; bases not matched to a gene: 9. Germline V CDR1 and CDR2: MNHEY, SMNVEV (reference sequence). The CDR3 DNA follows: TGTGCCAGCAGTTTTTCAGGGACAGTGAAATACGAGCAGTACTTC. Its protein product is CASSFSGTVKYEQYF.

This chain links TRBV7-2 with TRBJ1-2; 8 bases fit TRBD1. V shed 4 bases, J shed 5 bases, and the junction held 3 bases outside the gene matches. The CDR3 length is 13 residues. From germline, CDR1 is SGHTA and CDR2 FQGNSA. CDR3 nucleotides: TGTGCCAGCAGCTCGGGACAGGCTTATGGCTACACCTTC. Translating it yields CASSSGQAYGYTF.

V gene TRBV6-5 combines with J gene TRBJ2-5; D gene ambiguous. The germline gives CDR1 MNHEY, CDR2 SVGAGI. The CDR3 contains 15 residues. Between the trimmed V and J ends, which lost 3 bases and 5 bases, there was a span of 16 bases. This CDR3 is CASSYQAERQETQYF. The CDR3 DNA reads as TGTGCCAGCAGTTATCAGGCCGAACGCCAGGAGACCCAGTACTTC.

This clone has only a few counts. The chain employs TRBV5-1 and TRBJ1-1, with D maybe TRBD1 (6 bases). The V end lost 4 bases, the J end lost 1 base, and 11 bases lay between the germline ends. CDR3 length equals 14 residues. Looked up from germline, CDR1 is SGHRS and CDR2 is YFSETQ. This CDR3 is CASSVGGGNTEAFF. The CDR3 bases are TGCGCCAGCAGCGTAGGGGGGGGGAACACTGAAGCTTTCTTT. Together with reference TRBV5-1 and TRBJ1-1, the CDR3 gives the full variable domain: KAGVTQTPRYLIKTRGQQVTLSCSPISGHRSVSWYQQTPGQGLQFLFEYFSETQRNKGNFPGRFSGRQFSNSRSEMNVSTLELGDSALYLCASSVGGGNTEAFFGQGTRLTVV.

The chain recombines TRBV7-8 with TRBJ2-1, with 12 bases fitting TRBD2. CDR3 size: 14 residues. Germline V gene data show CDR1 as SGHVS and CDR2 as FQNEAQ. Trimming cost V 2 bases and J 15 bases; bases outside gene matches: 8. CDR3 sequence reads: CASSLNGLAGIRFF. CDR3 nucleotides: TGTGCCAGCAGCTTAAATGGACTAGCGGGGATTCGGTTCTTC.

The chain joins TRBV27 to TRBJ2-2; 7 nucleotides line up with TRBD1. This CDR3 spans 18 amino acids. From germline, CDR1 is MNHEY and CDR2 SMNVEV (reference sequence). The V segment lost 1 base and the J segment 3 bases; nucleotides outside the gene matches: 11. DNA for the CDR3: TGTGCCAGCAGTTTATGGGGCCCGACAGGGTACGACACCGGGGAGCTGTTTTTT. This sequence encodes CASSLWGPTGYDTGELFF.

The CDR3 here is CASSPRRTDIRVYEQYF. The CDR3, as DNA: TGTGCCAGCAGTCCACGACGGACAGACATTAGGGTCTACGAGCAGTACTTC. V usage is TRBV27 and J usage is TRBJ2-7, with D perhaps matching TRBD1 (6 bases). Between the trimmed V and J ends, which lost 5 bases and 3 bases, there was a span of 23 bases. From germline, CDR1 is MNHEY and CDR2 SMNVEV (reference sequence). This CDR3 contains 17 residues.

The chain joins TRBV7-2 to TRBJ1-2, with a possible D match to TRBD1 (5 bases). Looked up from germline, CDR1 is SGHTA and CDR2 is FQGNSA. V lost 2 bases and J 3 bases, leaving 16 bases between the germline ends. This CDR3 contains 16 residues. The CDR3 coding sequence is TGTGCCAGCAGCTTAAGGGTCGGCCGGGGGGACTATGGCTACACCTTC. Its protein product is CASSLRVGRGDYGYTF.

The J gene is TRBJ1-5, the V gene TRBV15, with 7 bases lining up with TRBD1. CDR1 LNHNV and CDR2 YYDKDF come from the germline V gene (reference sequence). J gave up 4 bases and V 3 bases, and 3 bases lay outside the gene matches. The CDR3 sequence is 14 residues long. CDR3 region: CATSRDRLNQPQHF. The CDR3 bases are TGTGCCACCAGCAGGGACAGGCTAAATCAGCCCCAGCATTTT.

The genes are TRBV6-5 and TRBJ2-3; the match to TRBD2 covers 8 bases. Unmatched junction bases numbered 12, after V lost 10 bases and J lost 6 bases. The CDR3 is 14 residues long. Germline assignment: CDR1 MNHEY and CDR2 SVGAGI. The CDR3 nucleotides are TGTGCCACCCGCCCGGGCGGGGGGTTCGATACGCAGTATTTT. This sequence encodes CATRPGGGFDTQYF.

The chain carries TRBV18 and TRBJ2-2; 9 positions match TRBD1. CDR1 and CDR2 (germline): KGHSH, LQKENI. The CDR3 length is 18 residues. V lost 1 base to trimming and J lost 7 bases; unmatched junction nucleotides: 13. CDR3 sequence reads: CASSPRVLQGAEDGELFF. The CDR3 nucleotides read TGTGCCAGCTCACCACGGGTGTTACAGGGGGCCGAGGACGGGGAGCTGTTTTTT.

This rearrangement joins TRBV5-4 to TRBJ2-5; TRBD1 matches 11 bases. Germline loops: CDR1 SGHNT, CDR2 YYREEE (reference sequence). This CDR3 contains 15 residues. With 5 bases clipped from V and 5 bases from J, the junction kept 8 bases outside the gene matches. The CDR3 loop is CASRRGQGVTETQYF. CDR3 bases: TGTGCCAGCAGACGGGGACAGGGGGTTACGGAGACCCAGTACTTC.

The chain carries TRBV28 and TRBJ1-1; D uncertain. This CDR3 has 12 residues. Per the germline V gene, CDR1 is MDHEN and CDR2 is SYDVKM. V was cut by 0 bases and J by 7 bases, with 6 bases left in between. Written as DNA, the CDR3 is TGTGCCAGCAGTTTATGGGCAGATGAAGCTTTCTTT. It codes for CASSLWADEAFF.

In the case of this clone: This specimen includes other DNA sequences encoding the same CDR3. The V call is TRBV7-2, the J call TRBJ1-5; TRBD1 might be the D (6 bases). The CDR3 is 13 residues long. Germline lookup yields CDR1 SGHTA and CDR2 FQGNSA. The V end lost 5 bases, the J end lost 4 bases, and 9 bases lay between the germline ends. The CDR3 sequence: CASSPRGNQPQHF. The CDR3 DNA reads TGTGCCAGCAGCCCGAGGGGGAATCAGCCCCAGCATTTT.

This clone came up a few times. The chain carries TRBV10-3 and TRBJ1-2; 10 nucleotides match TRBD1. This CDR3 is built from 13 residues. Germline-derived CDR1 and CDR2 are ENHRY and SYGVKD. After removal of 8 bases from V and 7 bases from J, the junction contained 7 bases not matched to a gene. The CDR3 region has the DNA TGTGCCATCCTGGGACAGGGGTCTTCTGGCTACACCTTC. This gives the protein CAILGQGSSGYTF.

V usage is TRBV9 and J usage is TRBJ1-5; D not certain. The V end lost 7 bases, the J end lost 4 bases, and 15 bases lay between the germline ends. CDR1 is SGDLS and CDR2 is YYNGEE in the germline V gene. CDR3 length: 14 amino acids. The chain's CDR3 is CASAPPGSNQPQHF. CDR3 DNA: TGTGCCAGCGCCCCCCCGGGGAGTAATCAGCCCCAGCATTTT.

This chain uses TRBV18 with TRBJ1-1; maybe TRBD1 (6 bases). This CDR3 is 14 amino acids long. Trimming shortened V by 8 bases and J by 6 bases, and 19 bases separated the two germline ends. CDR1 is KGHSH and CDR2 is LQKENI in the germline V gene. This chain's CDR3 is CASTLTGGSSEAFF. The DNA of the CDR3 is TGTGCCAGCACCTTGACAGGCGGATCTTCTGAAGCTTTCTTT.

This chain uses TRBV14 with TRBJ1-3, with 8 bases that match TRBD1. Trimming at V came to 1 base and at J to 0 bases, leaving 17 bases not matched to a gene. In germline, CDR1 is SGHDN, CDR2 FVKESK. The CDR3 length is 21 residues. The CDR3 DNA sequence: TGTGCCAGCAGCCAAGGGGACACCGGGACAGGCGCATTTGGCTCTGGAAACACCATATATTTT. Protein: CASSQGDTGTGAFGSGNTIYF. Full variable domain (outside the CDR3, taken from reference TRBV14 and TRBJ1-3): EAGVTQFPSHSVIEKGQTVTLRCDPISGHDNLYWYRRVMGKEIKFLLHFVKESKQDESGMPNNRFLAERTGGTYSTLKVQPAELEDSGVYFCASSQGDTGTGAFGSGNTIYFGEGSWLTVV.

The V gene is TRBV7-8, the J gene TRBJ1-5; TRBD1 agrees at 10 bases. Germline V gene data show CDR1 as SGHVS and CDR2 as FQNEAQ. The CDR3 spans 19 residues. V dropped 1 base and J dropped 6; count of bases not matched to a gene: 15. CDR3 amino acids: CASSLEVRTGGFLGQPQHF. For the CDR3, the DNA is TGTGCCAGCAGCTTAGAGGTTCGGACAGGGGGTTTCCTTGGTCAGCCCCAGCATTTT.

This clone was picked up a small number of times. The chain recombines TRBV4-1 with TRBJ1-1; D is unresolved. In germline, CDR1 is MGHRA, CDR2 YSYEKL. The ends were cut back, 0 bases at V and 1 base at J, with 9 bases in the middle. The CDR3 is made up of 15 amino acids. This CDR3 reads CASSQDYYRNTEAFF. The CDR3 bases are TGCGCCAGCAGCCAAGATTATTACAGGAACACTGAAGCTTTCTTT.